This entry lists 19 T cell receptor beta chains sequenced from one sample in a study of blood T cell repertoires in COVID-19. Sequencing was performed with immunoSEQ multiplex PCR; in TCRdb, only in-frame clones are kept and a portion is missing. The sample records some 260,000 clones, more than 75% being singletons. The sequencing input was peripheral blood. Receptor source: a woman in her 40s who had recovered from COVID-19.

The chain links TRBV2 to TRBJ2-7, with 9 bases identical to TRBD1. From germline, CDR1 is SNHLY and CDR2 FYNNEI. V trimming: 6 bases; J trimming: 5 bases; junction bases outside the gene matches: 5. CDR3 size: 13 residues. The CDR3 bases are TGTGCCAGCAGAAGGGACAGGGCGGACGAGCAGTACGTC. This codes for CASRRDRADEQYV.

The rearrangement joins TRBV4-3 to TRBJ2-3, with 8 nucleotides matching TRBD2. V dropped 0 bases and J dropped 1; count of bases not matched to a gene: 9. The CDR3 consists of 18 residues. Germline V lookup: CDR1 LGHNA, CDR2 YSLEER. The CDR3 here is CASSQDPTAGGRTDTQYF. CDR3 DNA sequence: TGCGCCAGCAGCCAAGACCCGACCGCGGGAGGTCGCACAGATACGCAGTATTTT.

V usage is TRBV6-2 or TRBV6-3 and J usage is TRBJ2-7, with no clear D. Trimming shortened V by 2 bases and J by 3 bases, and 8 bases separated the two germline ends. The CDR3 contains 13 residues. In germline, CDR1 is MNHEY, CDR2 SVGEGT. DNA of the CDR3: TGTGCCAGCAGTTACGGGCCCCGCTACGAGCAGTACGTC. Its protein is CASSYGPRYEQYV.

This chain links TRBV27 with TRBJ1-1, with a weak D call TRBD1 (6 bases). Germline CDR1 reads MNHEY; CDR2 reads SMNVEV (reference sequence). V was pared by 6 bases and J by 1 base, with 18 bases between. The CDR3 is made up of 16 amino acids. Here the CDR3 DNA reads TGTGCCAGCAGACCCTGGACAGCTCGGAGGAACACTGAAGCTTTCTTT. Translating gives CASRPWTARRNTEAFF.

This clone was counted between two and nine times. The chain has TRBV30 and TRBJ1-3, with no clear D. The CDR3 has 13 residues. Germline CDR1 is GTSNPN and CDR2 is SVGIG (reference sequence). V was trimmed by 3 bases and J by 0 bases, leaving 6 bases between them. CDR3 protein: CAWSYSSGNTIYF. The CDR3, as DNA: TGTGCCTGGAGCTACAGCTCTGGAAACACCATATATTTT.

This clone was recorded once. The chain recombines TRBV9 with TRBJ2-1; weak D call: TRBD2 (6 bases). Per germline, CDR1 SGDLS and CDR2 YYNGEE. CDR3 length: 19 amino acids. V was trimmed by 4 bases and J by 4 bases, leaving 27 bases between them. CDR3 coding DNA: TGTGCCAGCAGCCCCCAAACGGCGGCCCCGGGAGTTGCTTACAATGAGCAGTTCTTC. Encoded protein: CASSPQTAAPGVAYNEQFF.

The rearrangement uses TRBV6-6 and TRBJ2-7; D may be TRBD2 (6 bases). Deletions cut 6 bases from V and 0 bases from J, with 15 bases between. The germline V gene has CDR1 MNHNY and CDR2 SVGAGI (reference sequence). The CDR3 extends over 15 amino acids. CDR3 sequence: CASSRGAASSYEQYF. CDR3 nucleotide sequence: TGTGCCAGCAGCCGCGGGGCGGCAAGCTCCTACGAGCAGTACTTC.

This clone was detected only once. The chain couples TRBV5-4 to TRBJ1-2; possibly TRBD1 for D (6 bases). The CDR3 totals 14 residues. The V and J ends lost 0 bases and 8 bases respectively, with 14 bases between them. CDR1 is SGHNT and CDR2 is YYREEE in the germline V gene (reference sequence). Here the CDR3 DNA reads TGTGCCAGCAGCTTGGAGGGGGGGTCGAGGGGCTACACCTTC. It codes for CASSLEGGSRGYTF.

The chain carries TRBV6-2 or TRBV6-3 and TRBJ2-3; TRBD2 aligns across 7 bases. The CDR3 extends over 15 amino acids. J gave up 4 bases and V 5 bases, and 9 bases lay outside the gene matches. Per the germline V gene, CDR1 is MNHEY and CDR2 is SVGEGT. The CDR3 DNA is TGTGCCAGCAGTGACAAGACTAGCTCCCCAGATACGCAGTATTTT. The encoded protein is CASSDKTSSPDTQYF.

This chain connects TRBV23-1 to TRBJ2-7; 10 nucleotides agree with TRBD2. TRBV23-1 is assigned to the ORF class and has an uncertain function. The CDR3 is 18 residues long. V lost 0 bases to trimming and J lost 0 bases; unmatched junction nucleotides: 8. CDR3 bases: TGCGCCAGCAGTCAATCAGCCAGACCTAGCGGGAGCTCCTACGAGCAGTACTTC. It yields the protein CASSQSARPSGSSYEQYF.

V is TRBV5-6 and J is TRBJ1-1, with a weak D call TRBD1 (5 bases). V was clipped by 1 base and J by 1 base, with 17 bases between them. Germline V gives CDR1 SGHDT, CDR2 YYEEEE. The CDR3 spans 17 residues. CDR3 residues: CASSLWRMGRENTEAFF. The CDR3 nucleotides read TGTGCCAGCAGCTTGTGGCGGATGGGCAGGGAGAACACTGAAGCTTTCTTT.

CDR3 protein: CASSQALQGYEQYF. The CDR3 DNA follows: TGTGCCAGCAGCCAAGCTCTTCAGGGCTACGAGCAGTACTTC. This chain joins TRBV4-2 and TRBJ2-7; possible D gene TRBD1, 5 bases. The CDR3 runs to 14 residues. The germline V gene encodes CDR1 LGHNA and CDR2 YNFKEQ. Trimming removed 1 base at V and 3 bases at J, with 10 bases between.

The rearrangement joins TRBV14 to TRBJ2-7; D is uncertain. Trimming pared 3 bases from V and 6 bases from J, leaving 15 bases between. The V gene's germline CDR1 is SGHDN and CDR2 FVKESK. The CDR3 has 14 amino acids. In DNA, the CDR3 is TGTGCCAGCAGCCACAAATCCCCGAGTCTCGAGCAGTACTTC. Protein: CASSHKSPSLEQYF.

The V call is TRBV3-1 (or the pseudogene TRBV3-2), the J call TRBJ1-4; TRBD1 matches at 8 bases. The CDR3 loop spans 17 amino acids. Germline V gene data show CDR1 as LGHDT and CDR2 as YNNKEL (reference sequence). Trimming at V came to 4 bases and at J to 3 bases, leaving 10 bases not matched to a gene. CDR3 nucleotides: TGTGCCAGCAGCCGAGGACAGGGAGGGGCTTCTAATGAAAAACTGTTTTTT. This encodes CASSRGQGGASNEKLFF.

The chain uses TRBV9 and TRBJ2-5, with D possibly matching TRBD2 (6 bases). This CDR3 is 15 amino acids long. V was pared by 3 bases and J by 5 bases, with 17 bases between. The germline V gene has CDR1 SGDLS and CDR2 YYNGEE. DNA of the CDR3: TGTGCCAGCAGCGAGGAGGGTGGGCTGGTGGAGACCCAGTACTTC. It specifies CASSEEGGLVETQYF.

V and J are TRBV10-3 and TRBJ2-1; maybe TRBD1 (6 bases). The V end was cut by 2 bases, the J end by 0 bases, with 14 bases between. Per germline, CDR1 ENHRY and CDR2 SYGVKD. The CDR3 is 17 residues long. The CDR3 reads CAISEAAAGVSYNEQFF. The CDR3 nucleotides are TGTGCCATCAGTGAGGCCGCGGCAGGGGTCTCCTACAATGAGCAGTTCTTC.

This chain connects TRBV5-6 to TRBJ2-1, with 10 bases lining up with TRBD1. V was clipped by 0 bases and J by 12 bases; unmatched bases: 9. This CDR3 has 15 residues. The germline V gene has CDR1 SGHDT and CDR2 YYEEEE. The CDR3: CASSLEGQGSGWQFF. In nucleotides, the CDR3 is TGTGCCAGCAGCTTGGAGGGACAGGGGTCCGGGTGGCAGTTCTTC.

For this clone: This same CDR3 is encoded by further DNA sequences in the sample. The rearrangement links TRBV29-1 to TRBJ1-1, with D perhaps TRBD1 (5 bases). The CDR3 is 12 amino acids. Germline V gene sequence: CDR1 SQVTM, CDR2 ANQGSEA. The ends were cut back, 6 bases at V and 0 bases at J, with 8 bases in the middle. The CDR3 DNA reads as TGCAGCGTCGCAGGGTTGAACACTGAAGCTTTCTTT. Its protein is CSVAGLNTEAFF.

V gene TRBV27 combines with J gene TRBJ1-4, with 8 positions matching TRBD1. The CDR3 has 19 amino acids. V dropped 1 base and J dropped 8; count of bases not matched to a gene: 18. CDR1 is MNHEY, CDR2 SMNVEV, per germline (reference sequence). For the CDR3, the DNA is TGTGCCAGCAGTTTATTACCCCCGGCAGGGGGCGTAGTAGGCGAAAAACTGTTTTTT. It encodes CASSLLPPAGGVVGEKLFF.